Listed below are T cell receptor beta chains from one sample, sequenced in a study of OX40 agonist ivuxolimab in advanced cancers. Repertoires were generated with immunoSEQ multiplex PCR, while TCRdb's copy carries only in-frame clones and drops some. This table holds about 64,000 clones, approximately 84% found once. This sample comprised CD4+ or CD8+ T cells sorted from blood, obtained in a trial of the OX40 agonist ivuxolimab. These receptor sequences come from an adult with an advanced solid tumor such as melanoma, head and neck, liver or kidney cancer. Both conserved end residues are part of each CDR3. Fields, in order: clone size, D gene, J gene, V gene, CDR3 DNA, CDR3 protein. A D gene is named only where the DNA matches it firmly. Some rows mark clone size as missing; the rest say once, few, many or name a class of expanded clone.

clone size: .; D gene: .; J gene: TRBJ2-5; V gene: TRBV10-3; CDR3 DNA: TGTGCCATCAGTGGGGGGGCTCAAGAGACCCAGTACTTC; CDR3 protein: CAISGGAQETQYF
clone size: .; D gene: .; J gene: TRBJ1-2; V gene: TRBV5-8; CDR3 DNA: TGTGCCAGCAGCTACCGTGGCGATTCCCCCTTC; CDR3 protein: CASSYRGDSPF
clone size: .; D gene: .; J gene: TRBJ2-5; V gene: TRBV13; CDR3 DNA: TGTGCCAGCAGCTTAGGCAGGTTACAAGAGACCCAGTACTTC; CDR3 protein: CASSLGRLQETQYF
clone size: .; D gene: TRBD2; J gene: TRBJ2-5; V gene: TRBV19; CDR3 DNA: TGTGCCAGTAGTACCGGGACTAGCGGGAGGTGGAGCGAGACCCAGTACTTC; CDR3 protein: CASSTGTSGRWSETQYF
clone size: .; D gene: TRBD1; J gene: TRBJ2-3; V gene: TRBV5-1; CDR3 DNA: TGCGCCAGCAGCTTGTCAGGGGGATTCGATACGCAGTATTTT; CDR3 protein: CASSLSGGFDTQYF
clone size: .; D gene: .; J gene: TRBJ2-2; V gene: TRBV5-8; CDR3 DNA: TGTGCCAGCAGCTGGAGCCAGGGTTCGGTCACCGGGGAGCTGTTTTTT; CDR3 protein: CASSWSQGSVTGELFF
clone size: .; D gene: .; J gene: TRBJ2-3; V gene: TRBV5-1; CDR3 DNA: TGCGCCAGCAGCTTGACAGGATCTAGCACAGATACGCAGTATTTT; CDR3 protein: CASSLTGSSTDTQYF
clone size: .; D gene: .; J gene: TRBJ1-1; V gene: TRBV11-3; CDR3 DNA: TGTGCCAGCAGCTTAGTGAGGGAGAACACTGAAGCTTTCTTT; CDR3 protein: CASSLVRENTEAFF
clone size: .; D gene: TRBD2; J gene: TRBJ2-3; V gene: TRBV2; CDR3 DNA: TGTGCCAGCAGTGTCAGCGGGGGGGGAGATACGCAGTATTTT; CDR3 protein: CASSVSGGGDTQYF
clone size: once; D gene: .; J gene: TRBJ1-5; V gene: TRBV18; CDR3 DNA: TGTGCCAGCTTAGGGGTTCACGGTCAGCCCCAGCATTTT; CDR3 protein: CASLGVHGQPQHF
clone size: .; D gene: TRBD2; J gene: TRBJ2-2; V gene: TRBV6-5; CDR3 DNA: TGTGCCAGCAGCCGGGGACTAGCGACCGGGGAGCTGTTTTTT; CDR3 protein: CASSRGLATGELFF
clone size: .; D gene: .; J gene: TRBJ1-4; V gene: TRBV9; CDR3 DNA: TGTGCCAGCAGCCCCACACAGGGATCGGGCGAAAAACTGTTTTTT; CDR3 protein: CASSPTQGSGEKLFF
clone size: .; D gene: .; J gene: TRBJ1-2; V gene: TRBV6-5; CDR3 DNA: TGTGCCAGCAGTTACTCGAGCGGGGGCCGGGGGTATGGCTACACCTTC; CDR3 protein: CASSYSSGGRGYGYTF
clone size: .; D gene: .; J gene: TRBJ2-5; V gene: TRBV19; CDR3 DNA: TGTGCCAATAGACTACGGGAGACCCAGTACTTC; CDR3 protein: CANRLRETQYF
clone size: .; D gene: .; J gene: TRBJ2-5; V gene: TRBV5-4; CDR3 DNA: TGTGCCAGCAGCTTGAACAGTGTGGAGACCCAGTACTTC; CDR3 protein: CASSLNSVETQYF
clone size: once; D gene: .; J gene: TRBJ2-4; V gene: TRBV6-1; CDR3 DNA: TGTGCCAGCAGGAGGACTGCGTTGAAAAACATTCAGTACTTC; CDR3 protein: CASRRTALKNIQYF
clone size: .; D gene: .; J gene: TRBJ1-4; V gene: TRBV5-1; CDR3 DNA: TGCGCCAGCAGCTTGAGTAACCCAACTAATGAAAAACTGTTTTTT; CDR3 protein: CASSLSNPTNEKLFF
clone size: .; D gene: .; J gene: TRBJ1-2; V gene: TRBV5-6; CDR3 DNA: TGTGCCAGCAGCTCCGATATTAGGAGCTATGGCTACACCTTC; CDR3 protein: CASSSDIRSYGYTF
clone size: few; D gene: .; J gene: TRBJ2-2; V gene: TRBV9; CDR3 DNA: TGTGCCAGCAGCGTATCAGGGTCGAACACCGGGGAGCTGTTTTTT; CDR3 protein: CASSVSGSNTGELFF
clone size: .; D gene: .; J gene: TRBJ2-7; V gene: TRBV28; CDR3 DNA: TGTGCCAGCAGTACGACAGACTCCTACGAGCAGTACTTC; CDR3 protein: CASSTTDSYEQYF
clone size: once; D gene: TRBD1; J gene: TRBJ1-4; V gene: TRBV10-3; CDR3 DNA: TGTGCCATCGGGGACAGGGGAAGTGAAAAACTGTTTTTT; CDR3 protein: CAIGDRGSEKLFF
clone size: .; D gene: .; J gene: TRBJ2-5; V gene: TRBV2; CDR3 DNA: TGTGCCAGCAGTGTGGGCGGTTCCGGGGAGACCCAGTACTTC; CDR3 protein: CASSVGGSGETQYF
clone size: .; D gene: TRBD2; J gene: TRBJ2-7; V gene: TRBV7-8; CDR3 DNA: TGTGCCAGCAGCCCGACTAGCGGGCCGCGCTACGAGCAGTACTTC; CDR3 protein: CASSPTSGPRYEQYF
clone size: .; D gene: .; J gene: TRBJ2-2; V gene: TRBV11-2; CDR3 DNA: TGTGCCAGCAGCTCCGGCGGTACCGGGGAGCTGTTTTTT; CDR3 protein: CASSSGGTGELFF
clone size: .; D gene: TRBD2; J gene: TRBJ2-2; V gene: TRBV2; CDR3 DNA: TGTGCCAGCAGCCCACGCGGGGGGAGCGCCGGGGAGCTGTTTTTT; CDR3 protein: CASSPRGGSAGELFF
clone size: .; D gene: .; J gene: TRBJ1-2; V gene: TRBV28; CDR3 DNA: TGTGCCAGCAGCCGGACACCCATCTATGGCTACACCTTC; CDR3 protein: CASSRTPIYGYTF
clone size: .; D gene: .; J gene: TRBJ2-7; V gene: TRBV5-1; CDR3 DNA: TGCGCCAGCAGTCACGAGGGAACCTACGAGCAGTACTTC; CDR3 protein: CASSHEGTYEQYF
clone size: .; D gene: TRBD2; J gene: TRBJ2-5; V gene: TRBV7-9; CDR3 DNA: TGTGCCAGCACCCTTTCCGGGGGGAACCAAGAGACCCAGTACTTC; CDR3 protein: CASTLSGGNQETQYF
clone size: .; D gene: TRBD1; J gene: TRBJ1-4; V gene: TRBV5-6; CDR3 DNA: TGTGCCAGCAGCCTGAGGGGGCCTGACGAAAAACTGTTTTTT; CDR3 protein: CASSLRGPDEKLFF
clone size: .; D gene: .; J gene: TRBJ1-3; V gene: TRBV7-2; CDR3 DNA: TGTGCCAGCAGCCCCAAGGGAAACACCATATATTTT; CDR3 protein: CASSPKGNTIYF
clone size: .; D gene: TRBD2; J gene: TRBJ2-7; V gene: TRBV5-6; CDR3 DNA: TGTGCCAGCACCCAAAGGGGGACTAGCGGGAGGGGTGAGCAGTACTTC; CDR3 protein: CASTQRGTSGRGEQYF
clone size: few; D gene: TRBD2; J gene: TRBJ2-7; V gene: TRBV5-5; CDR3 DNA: TGTGCCAGCAGCGCCTCTAGCGGGAGCATCTTCTCCTACGAGCAGTACTTC; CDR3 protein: CASSASSGSIFSYEQYF
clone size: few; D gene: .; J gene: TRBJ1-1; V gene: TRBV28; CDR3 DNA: TGTGCCAGCAGTCGCCAGGTCCACACTGAAGCTTTCTTT; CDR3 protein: CASSRQVHTEAFF
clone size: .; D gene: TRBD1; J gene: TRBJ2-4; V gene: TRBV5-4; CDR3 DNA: TGTGCCAGCAGCTTTTATTCGGGACAGGGTTACATTCAGTACTTC; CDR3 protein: CASSFYSGQGYIQYF
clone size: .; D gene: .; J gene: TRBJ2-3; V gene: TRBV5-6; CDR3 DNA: TGTGCCAGCAGCTTCCGAGGGCTACGCACAGATACGCAGTATTTT; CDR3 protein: CASSFRGLRTDTQYF
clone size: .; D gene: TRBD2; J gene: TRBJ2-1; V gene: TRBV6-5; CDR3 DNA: TGTGCCAGCAGCACTACTAGCCGGGGGGGCAATGAGCAGTTCTTC; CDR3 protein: CASSTTSRGGNEQFF
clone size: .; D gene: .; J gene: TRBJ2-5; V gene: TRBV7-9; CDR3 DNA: TGTGCCAGCAGACTCGTCCGGGACACCCGCGCTGAGACCCAGTACTTC; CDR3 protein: CASRLVRDTRAETQYF
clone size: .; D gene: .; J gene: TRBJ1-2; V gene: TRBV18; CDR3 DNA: TGTGCCAGCTCACTAGATTCGCAACCATCAAACTATGGCTACACCTTC; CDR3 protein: CASSLDSQPSNYGYTF
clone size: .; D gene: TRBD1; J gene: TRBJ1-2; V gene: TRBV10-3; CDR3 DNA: TGTGCCATCAGAAGACAGGGTGTAGCTAACTATGGCTACACCTTC; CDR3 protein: CAIRRQGVANYGYTF
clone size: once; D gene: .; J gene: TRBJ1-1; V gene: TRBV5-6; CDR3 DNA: TGTGCCAGCAGCCGAGGGGCAGGGGACAACACTGAAGCTTTCTTT; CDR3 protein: CASSRGAGDNTEAFF
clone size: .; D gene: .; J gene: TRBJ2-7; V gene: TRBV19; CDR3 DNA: TGTGCCAGTAGTCCCCGGACGGCTGGCACCGGGGAGCAGTACTTC; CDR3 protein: CASSPRTAGTGEQYF
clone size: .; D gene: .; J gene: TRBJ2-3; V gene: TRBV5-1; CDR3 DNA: TGCGCCAGCAGCTTCCGGAGGGTGGAAGATACGCAGTATTTT; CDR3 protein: CASSFRRVEDTQYF
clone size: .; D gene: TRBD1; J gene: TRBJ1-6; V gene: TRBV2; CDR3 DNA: TGTGCCAGCAGTGAACAGTTGACAGGGGGCAAGTGGTCGGGTCCTTCACCCCTCCACTTT; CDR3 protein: CASSEQLTGGKWSGPSPLHF